A single sample is the source of the 17 T cell receptor beta chains below, sequenced in a study of cytomegalovirus exposure and HLA in healthy donors. The PCR contained 60 Vbeta and 13 Jbeta primers. Libraries were prepared by immunoSEQ multiplex PCR; TCRdb keeps only in-frame clonotypes and omits some of them. The table lists under 130,000 clones, over 80% of them singletons, with approximately 6.9% in the top ten. Sequenced: PBMCs. These receptors were obtained from a young man in good health and CMV-seropositive.

The CDR3, as DNA: TGTGCCAGGGAGAGTTCTAACTATGGCTACACCTTC. Amino acids: CARESSNYGYTF. This chain connects TRBV5-4 to TRBJ1-2; D gene ambiguous. Per the germline V gene, CDR1 is SGHNT and CDR2 is YYREEE (reference sequence). This CDR3 spans 12 amino acids. V lost 8 bases and J 0 bases, leaving 8 bases between the germline ends.

The table lists this clone with a count of one. The gene calls are TRBV10-1 and TRBJ2-5, with D possibly being TRBD1 (6 bases). The J call is doubtful: the DNA matches TRBJ2-7 better. CDR1 WNHNN and CDR2 SYGVQD come from the germline V gene (reference sequence). The CDR3 is made up of 16 amino acids. The CDR3 protein is CASSEPRGPSSYEQYF. The CDR3, as DNA: TGCGCCAGCAGTGAGCCCAGGGGCCCTAGCTCCTACGAGCAGTACTTC.

The rearrangement uses TRBV7-9 and TRBJ1-6, with D perhaps TRBD1 (5 bases). Trimming stripped 4 bases from V and 3 bases from J, with 10 bases between. CDR3 length: 15 residues. Germline V gene sequence: CDR1 SEHNR, CDR2 FQNEAQ (reference sequence). This CDR3 reads CASSSDSRYNSPLHF. The CDR3 DNA reads TGTGCCAGCAGCTCCGACAGTCGCTATAATTCACCCCTCCACTTT. The whole variable domain, remainder taken from reference TRBV7-9 and TRBJ1-6, is DTGVSQNPRHKITKRGQNVTFRCDPISEHNRLYWYRQTLGQGPEFLTYFQNEAQLEKSRLLSDRFSAERPKGSFSTLEIQRTEQGDSAMYLCASSSDSRYNSPLHFGNGTRLTVT.

V usage is TRBV2 and J usage is TRBJ1-2; D might be TRBD1 (6 bases). CDR1 SNHLY and CDR2 FYNNEI come from the germline V gene. V lost 11 bases and J 2 bases, leaving 18 bases between the germline ends. The CDR3 totals 14 residues. The CDR3 nucleotides read TGTGCCCGGGGGGGGCCTCAGCGGAACTATGGCTACACCTTC. Its translation is CARGGPQRNYGYTF.

J is TRBJ1-5 and V is TRBV7-2; no clear D. Trimming cost V 0 bases and J 2 bases, with 11 bases left between them. Germline loops: CDR1 SGHTA, CDR2 FQGNSA. This CDR3 is 16 amino acids long. CDR3 nucleotide sequence: TGTGCCAGCAGCTTAGCGCTATACGAAGGCAATCAGCCCCAGCATTTT. This codes for CASSLALYEGNQPQHF.

This clone has only a few counts. This chain links TRBV28 with TRBJ1-1; no clear D gene. CDR3 length: 13 residues. From germline, CDR1 is MDHEN and CDR2 SYDVKM. CDR3 DNA sequence: TGTGCATCCCTCGGGTTGGGGAACACTGAAGCTTTCTTT. This sequence encodes CASLGLGNTEAFF.

The chain couples TRBV18 to TRBJ1-2, with a possible D match to TRBD1 (5 bases). The CDR3 covers 14 residues. The germline V and J ends were trimmed by 6 bases and 5 bases, with 16 bases remaining between them. The germline CDR1 and CDR2 sequences are KGHSH and LQKENI. CDR3 sequence (DNA): TGTGCCAGCTCCCCTCAAACCGACAGTTATGGCTACACCTTC. Its translation is CASSPQTDSYGYTF.

This clone came up a few times. The chain combines TRBV4-2 with TRBJ1-6, with 11 bases matching TRBD1. The germline gives CDR1 LGHNA, CDR2 YNFKEQ. V shed 1 base, J shed 9 bases, and the junction held 5 bases outside the gene matches. The CDR3 totals 16 residues. DNA for the CDR3: TGTGCCAGCAGCCAAGTTTCCGGGACAGGGGGTTCACCCCTCCACTTT. Amino acids: CASSQVSGTGGSPLHF.

The chain combines TRBV4-1 with TRBJ2-5; D is possibly TRBD1 (5 bases). The CDR3 extends over 14 amino acids. The V gene lost 0 bases and the J gene lost 2 bases, with 7 bases spanning the gap. The germline V gene encodes CDR1 MGHRA and CDR2 YSYEKL. CDR3 coding DNA: TGCGCCAGCAGCCAAGAGGCAGGGCAAGAGACCCAGTACTTC. Translation: CASSQEAGQETQYF.

This chain connects TRBV5-1 to TRBJ2-1, with no clear D. Trimming shortened V by 2 bases and J by 9 bases, and 6 bases separated the two germline ends. Germline assignment: CDR1 SGHRS and CDR2 YFSETQ. The CDR3 is 11 amino acids. In DNA form, the CDR3 reads TGCGCCAGCAGCTTAGACACTGAGCAGTTCTTC. Amino acid sequence: CASSLDTEQFF.

The genes are TRBV15 and TRBJ2-6; TRBD2 agrees at 11 bases. The CDR3 length is 17 residues. The V segment lost 8 bases and the J segment 0 bases; nucleotides outside the gene matches: 6. Germline V CDR1 and CDR2: LNHNV, YYDKDF (reference sequence). CDR3 DNA sequence: TGTGCCACCCACACTAGCGGGGGCCTCTCTGGGGCCAACGTCCTGACTTTC. Amino acids: CATHTSGGLSGANVLTF.

This clone was counted between two and nine times. The chain uses TRBV5-4 and TRBJ2-2; weak D call: TRBD1 (6 bases). The germline V and J ends were trimmed by 4 bases and 2 bases, with 9 bases remaining between them. The germline CDR1 and CDR2 sequences are SGHNT and YYREEE (reference sequence). This CDR3 comprises 14 residues. This chain's CDR3 is CASSPDSNTGELFF. For the CDR3, the DNA is TGTGCCAGCAGCCCGGACAGTAACACCGGGGAGCTGTTTTTT.

This clone appeared a few times. The chain couples TRBV7-9 to TRBJ2-7; TRBD1 matches 10 bases. Germline V gene sequence: CDR1 SEHNR, CDR2 FQNEAQ (reference sequence). V gave up 5 bases and J gave up 0 bases; unmatched junction bases: 4. This CDR3 region has 15 residues. The DNA of the CDR3 is TGTGCCAGCAGCGCCCGGGACAGGGGCTCCTACGAGCAGTACTTC. Residues: CASSARDRGSYEQYF.

In its sample, this clone was seen a few times. The chain combines TRBV28 with TRBJ2-7, with 9 nucleotides matching TRBD1. V lost 6 bases and J lost 8; bases outside the gene matches: 14. This CDR3 has 15 amino acids. CDR1 and CDR2 from the germline V gene are MDHEN and SYDVKM. As DNA, the CDR3 is TGTGCCAGCAGCCGTAACCTTGGACAGGGGTCAAAGCAGTACTTC. Translated, it gives CASSRNLGQGSKQYF. The variable domain in full, completed from reference TRBV28 and TRBJ2-7, reads DVKVTQSSRYLVKRTGEKVFLECVQDMDHENMFWYRQDPGLGLRLIYFSYDVKMKEKGDIPEGYSVSREKKERFSLILESASTNQTSMYLCASSRNLGQGSKQYFGPGTRLTVT.

As regards this clone: At one end, the junction sequence differs from germline, possibly due to a read error. This chain links TRBV7-7 with TRBJ2-5; D is possibly TRBD2 (6 bases). The germline gives CDR1 SSHAT, CDR2 FNYEAQ (reference sequence). The CDR3 consists of 15 residues. This chain's CDR3 is CASSLELAGGETQYF. Written as DNA, the CDR3 is TGTGCTAGCAGCTTAGAACTAGCTGGCGGGGAGACCCAGTACTTC. Looking up the rest from reference TRBV7-7 and TRBJ2-5 gives the full variable domain: GAGVSQSPRYKVTKRGQDVTLRCDPISSHATLYWYQQALGQGPEFLTYFNYEAQPDKSGLPSDRFSAERPEGSISTLTIQRTEQRDSAMYRCASSLELAGGETQYFGPGTRLLVL.

The genes are TRBV19 and TRBJ1-5; D may be TRBD1 (6 bases). Germline CDR1 and CDR2: LNHDA and SQIVND (reference sequence). This CDR3 spans 14 amino acids. Between the trimmed V and J ends, which lost 4 bases and 7 bases, there was a span of 14 bases. The CDR3 here is CASSTTGMGQPQHF. The CDR3 DNA reads TGTGCCAGTAGTACTACAGGGATGGGCCAGCCCCAGCATTTT.

V usage is TRBV6-5 and J usage is TRBJ1-1; D not resolved. This CDR3 contains 13 residues. V was clipped by 5 bases and J by 1 base, with 8 bases between them. Germline V gene data show CDR1 as MNHEY and CDR2 as SVGAGI. The DNA of the CDR3 is TGTGCCAGCAGTCCTAACCGGAACACTGAAGCTTTCTTT. This codes for CASSPNRNTEAFF.